This T cell receptor beta chain was found in a study of cytomegalovirus exposure and HLA in healthy donors. Points from the study as a whole: The productive fraction for most TCR beta V segments was about 87% or about 30% in an earlier analysis.

Per the germline V gene, CDR1 is MNHNS and CDR2 is SASEGT. The CDR3 covers 13 residues. After removal of 10 bases from V and 10 bases from J, the junction contained 13 bases not matched to a gene. As to this clone: No antigen is known for it.

The primer mix had 60 Vbeta and 13 Jbeta primers. Here immunoSEQ multiplex PCR was the method, and the copy in TCRdb shows in-frame clones only, minus some. The sample includes around 35,000 clones, around 70% of them seen just once. The clonotype originates from a man aged 30-40 years in good health and CMV-seronegative. Sample: PBMCs. The chain links TRBV6-1 to TRBJ1-5; 7 bases line up with TRBD1. CDR3 bases: TGTGCCACTACAGGGGAACCCCGGGATCCCCAGCATTTT. This translates into CATTGEPRDPQHF.